The rows below give T cell receptor beta chains drawn from one sample of a study of T cell changes during pregnancy in multiple sclerosis. Sequencing was performed with immunoSEQ multiplex PCR; in TCRdb, only in-frame clones are kept and a portion is missing. This sample has 69,000 or so clones; 85% to 95% occur once, and the top ten carry about 2%. Sequenced here: peripheral blood, sampled before pregnancy. The source of these receptors is a female donor with multiple sclerosis, enrolled in a pregnancy study. Both conserved end residues are part of each CDR3. A D gene is named only where the DNA matches it firmly. The size of a clone is reported for some rows only, either as once, few or many, or as a class for expanded clones.

V	length	D	size	J	DNA	CDR3
TRBV2	16	TRBD1	NA	TRBJ1-3	TGTGCCAGCAGTGAGCGGACAGGGGAATTCGGAAACACCATATATTTT	CASSERTGEFGNTIYF
TRBV7-9	13	NA	NA	TRBJ2-7	TGTGCCAGCAGCTCGCCAGACAGCTACGAGCAGTACTTC	CASSSPDSYEQYF
TRBV27	15	TRBD2	NA	TRBJ2-3	TGTGCCAGCAGCACGGAGGGACTAGGAGTTGATACGCAGTATTTT	CASSTEGLGVDTQYF
TRBV27	19	NA	NA	TRBJ2-6	TGTGCCAGCAGTTTATCCAGTACAGGAATTAGCTCTGGGGCCAACGTCCTGACTTTC	CASSLSSTGISSGANVLTF
TRBV15	15	NA	NA	TRBJ2-7	TGTGCCACCAGCAGAGGAGGTGCAGCTCGTAACGAGCAGTACTTC	CATSRGGAARNEQYF
TRBV6-7	13	NA	NA	TRBJ2-5	TGTGCCAGCAGTTCTTGTAGCGAAGAGACCCAGTACTTC	CASSSCSEETQYF
TRBV19	14	TRBD1	NA	TRBJ1-5	TGTGCCAGTAGCCCACAGGGGGGCAATCAGCCCCAGCATTTT	CASSPQGGNQPQHF
TRBV7-2	19	TRBD2	NA	TRBJ2-1	TGTGCCAGCAGCGTCCTGGGACTAGCGGGACCATTCGGGGGATATGAGCAGTTCTTC	CASSVLGLAGPFGGYEQFF
TRBV18	17	TRBD2	NA	TRBJ2-3	TGTGCCAGCTCACCACTAGCTCCGCTAGCGGGCACAGATACGCAGTATTTT	CASSPLAPLAGTDTQYF
TRBV11-1	15	TRBD1	NA	TRBJ1-2	TGTGCCAGCAGCCCCCGTGGAGGGGGCTCCTATGGCTACACCTTC	CASSPRGGGSYGYTF
TRBV28	18	TRBD1	few	TRBJ2-5	TGTGCCAGCAGTTCCTACCAGACAGGGGGAGGTGTCATAAAGACCCAGTACTTC	CASSSYQTGGGVIKTQYF
TRBV5-1	14	TRBD1	NA	TRBJ1-2	TGCGCCAGCAGCTTGGACAGGGGAGGCTATGGCTACACCTTC	CASSLDRGGYGYTF
TRBV2	13	TRBD2	NA	TRBJ2-1	TGTGCCAGCGGGGGACTAGCGGACAATGAGCAGTTCTTC	CASGGLADNEQFF
TRBV6-1	14	TRBD2	NA	TRBJ2-1	TGTGCCAGCAGGGAGGGACTAGCGGTCCGTGAGCAGTTCTTC	CASREGLAVREQFF
TRBV5-1	13	NA	NA	TRBJ2-1	TGCGCCAGCAGCTTGGCCCCAGCGGATGAGCAGTTCTTC	CASSLAPADEQFF
TRBV4-3	15	NA	NA	TRBJ2-1	TGCGCCAGCAGCCAAGGGACAGCGACTACAAATGAGCAGTTCTTC	CASSQGTATTNEQFF
TRBV6-4	16	NA	NA	TRBJ2-3	TGTGCCAGCAGTGAGTCGGGGGGCGCCGGTACAGATACGCAGTATTTT	CASSESGGAGTDTQYF
TRBV9	15	NA	NA	TRBJ2-3	TGTGCCAGCAGCGTGTACGGGGAGAGCACAGATACGCAGTATTTT	CASSVYGESTDTQYF
TRBV7-2	15	NA	NA	TRBJ2-7	TGTGCCAGCAGCTTAGAGTTGGGGCCGAACTACGAGCAGTACTTC	CASSLELGPNYEQYF
TRBV27	16	NA	once	TRBJ2-3	TGTGCCAGCAGCCCATCTGACTACTTTAGCACAGATACGCAGTATTTT	CASSPSDYFSTDTQYF
TRBV27	16	TRBD1	NA	TRBJ2-7	TGTGCCAGCAGTTTATCGGGACAGGGTTTAAGACTCGAGCAGTACTTC	CASSLSGQGLRLEQYF
TRBV7-2	15	TRBD1	NA	TRBJ2-1	TGTGCCAGCGTCGGAATCCTCAGGGGGCAGGATGAGCAGTTCTTC	CASVGILRGQDEQFF
TRBV5-4	16	NA	NA	TRBJ2-2	TGTGCCAGCAGCTTGGGGCCGGCCGCGGGAACCGGGGAGCTGTTTTTT	CASSLGPAAGTGELFF
TRBV7-2	13	NA	NA	TRBJ2-5	TGTGCCAGCAGCTTACCCCTTCAAGAGACCCAGTACTTC	CASSLPLQETQYF
TRBV7-9	17	NA	NA	TRBJ1-4	TGTGCCAGCAGCGGCGGACAGACCACTTATCTTAATGAAAAACTGTTTTTT	CASSGGQTTYLNEKLFF
TRBV30	15	NA	NA	TRBJ2-1	TGTGCCTGGACCTGGGACTCTTCTGACTACAATGAGCAGTTCTTC	CAWTWDSSDYNEQFF
TRBV14	20	TRBD1	few	TRBJ1-1	TGTGCCAGCAGCCAAGAATTTACCGGGACAGGGGAAGGAAGATGGACTGAAGCTTTCTTT	CASSQEFTGTGEGRWTEAFF
TRBV28	14	NA	NA	TRBJ1-4	TGTGCCAGCAGTTTAATGCAGGGCAGGGAAAAACTGTTTTTT	CASSLMQGREKLFF
TRBV9	16	TRBD1	once	TRBJ2-2	TGTGCCAGCAGCGTGGTACAGGGGGCTAAGACCGGGGAGCTGTTTTTT	CASSVVQGAKTGELFF
TRBV7-3	16	NA	NA	TRBJ2-1	TGTGCCAGCAGCTCCAGCGCACCTAATCCGGGGGATGAGCAGTTCTTC	CASSSSAPNPGDEQFF
TRBV29-1	16	TRBD1	NA	TRBJ2-7	TGCAGCGTGGTCGGGACAGGGGGCCCCCGTTCCTACGAGCAGTACTTC	CSVVGTGGPRSYEQYF
TRBV29-1	12	TRBD1	few	TRBJ1-1	TGCGTTTCCCAGGGGGCTCGGGCTGAAGCTTTCTTT	CVSQGARAEAFF
TRBV7-3	15	TRBD2	once	TRBJ2-1	TGTGCCAGCAGCTTCCCTAGCGGCTTGGGGGATGAGCAGTTCTTC	CASSFPSGLGDEQFF
TRBV4-3	11	TRBD1	NA	TRBJ1-4	TGCGCAATGACAGGGACGAGGAAACTGTTTTTT	CAMTGTRKLFF
TRBV28	15	NA	NA	TRBJ2-5	TGTGCCAGCAGTTTACCAGGACACCTACAAGAGACCCAGTACTTC	CASSLPGHLQETQYF
TRBV6-1	19	TRBD1	NA	TRBJ1-3	TGTGCCAGCAGTGAAGCCCGGGACAGGGGTCTCCCCTCTGGAAACACCATATATTTT	CASSEARDRGLPSGNTIYF
TRBV29-1	12	NA	once	TRBJ2-7	TGCAGCGTTGTTGTCCAGTCCTACGAGCAGTACTTC	CSVVVQSYEQYF
TRBV30	17	NA	NA	TRBJ1-2	TGTGCCTGGAGTGTATCGAGGGCGGGGGGCAAGCACTATGGCTACACCTTC	CAWSVSRAGGKHYGYTF
TRBV4-3	19	TRBD2	NA	TRBJ2-4	TGCGCCAGCAGCCAAGCCGGGACTAGCGTGTGGGGGGCCAAAAACATTCAGTACTTC	CASSQAGTSVWGAKNIQYF
TRBV18	13	NA	NA	TRBJ1-1	TGTGCCAGCTCACCAATTTTAAACACTGAAGCTTTCTTT	CASSPILNTEAFF
TRBV19	14	TRBD2	NA	TRBJ2-1	TGTGCCAGCACGGGACTAGCGGGAGAAGGTGTGCAGTTCTTC	CASTGLAGEGVQFF
TRBV7-9	17	NA	NA	TRBJ2-1	TGTGCCAGCAGCTCCCCTGTCGGGGTGAGCTCCTACAATGAGCAGTTCTTC	CASSSPVGVSSYNEQFF
TRBV5-1	14	TRBD2	NA	TRBJ2-7	TGCGCCAGCAGCCTGGGACTACACCCGTACGAGCAGTACTTC	CASSLGLHPYEQYF
TRBV4-1	14	TRBD1	NA	TRBJ1-1	TGCGCCAGCAGCCAAGGCGACAGGGTGGCTGAAGCTTTCTTT	CASSQGDRVAEAFF
TRBV5-4	16	NA	NA	TRBJ2-7	TGTGCCAGCAGCTTGGGGGGATCAGGCGGGCGGTACGAGCAGTACTTC	CASSLGGSGGRYEQYF